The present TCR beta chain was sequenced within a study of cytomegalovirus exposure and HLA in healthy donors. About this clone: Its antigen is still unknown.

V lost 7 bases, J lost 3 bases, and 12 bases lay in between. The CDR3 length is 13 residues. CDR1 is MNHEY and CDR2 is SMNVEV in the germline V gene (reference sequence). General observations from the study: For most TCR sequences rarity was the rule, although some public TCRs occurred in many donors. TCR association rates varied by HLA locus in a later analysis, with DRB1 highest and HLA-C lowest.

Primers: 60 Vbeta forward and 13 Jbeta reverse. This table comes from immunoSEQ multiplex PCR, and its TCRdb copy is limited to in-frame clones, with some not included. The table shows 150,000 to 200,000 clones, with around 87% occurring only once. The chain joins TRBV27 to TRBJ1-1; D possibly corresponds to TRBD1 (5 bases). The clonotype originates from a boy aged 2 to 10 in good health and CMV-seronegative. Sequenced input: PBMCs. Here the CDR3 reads CASKEGYDTEAFF. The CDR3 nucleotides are TGTGCCAGCAAGGAGGGGTACGACACTGAAGCTTTCTTT.